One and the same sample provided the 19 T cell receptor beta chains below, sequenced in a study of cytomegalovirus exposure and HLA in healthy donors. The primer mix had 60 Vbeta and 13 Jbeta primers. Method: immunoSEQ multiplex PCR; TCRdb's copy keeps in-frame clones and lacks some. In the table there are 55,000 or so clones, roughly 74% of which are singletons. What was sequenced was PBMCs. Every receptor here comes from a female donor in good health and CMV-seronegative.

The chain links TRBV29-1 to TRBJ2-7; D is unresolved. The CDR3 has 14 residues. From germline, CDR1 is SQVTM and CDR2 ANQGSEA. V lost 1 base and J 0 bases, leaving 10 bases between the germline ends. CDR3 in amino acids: CSVEVAGSSYEQYF. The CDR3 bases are TGCAGCGTTGAAGTAGCTGGCAGCTCCTACGAGCAGTACTTC.

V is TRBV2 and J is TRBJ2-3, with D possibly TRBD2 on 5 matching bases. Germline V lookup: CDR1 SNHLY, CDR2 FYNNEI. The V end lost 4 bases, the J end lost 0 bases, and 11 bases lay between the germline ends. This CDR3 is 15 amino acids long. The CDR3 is CASSAGITSTDTQYF. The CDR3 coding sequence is TGTGCCAGCAGTGCGGGAATTACTAGCACAGATACGCAGTATTTT.

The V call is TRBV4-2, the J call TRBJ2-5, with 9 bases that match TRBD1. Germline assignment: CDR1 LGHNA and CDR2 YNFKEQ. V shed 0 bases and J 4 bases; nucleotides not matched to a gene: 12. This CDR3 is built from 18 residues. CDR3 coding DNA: TGTGCCAGCAGCCAAGAGCCGACCGGGACAGGGAGGGTAGAGACCCAGTACTTC. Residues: CASSQEPTGTGRVETQYF.

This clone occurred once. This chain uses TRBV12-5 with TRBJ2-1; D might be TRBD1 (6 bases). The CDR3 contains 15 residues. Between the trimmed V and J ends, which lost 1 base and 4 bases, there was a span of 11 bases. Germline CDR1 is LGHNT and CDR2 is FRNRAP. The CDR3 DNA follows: TGTGCTAGTGGTTTGGGACAGGCCGTGTACAATGAGCAGTTCTTC. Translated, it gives CASGLGQAVYNEQFF.

The CDR3 region is CASSPYGGRYEQYF. The CDR3 DNA reads as TGTGCCAGCAGCCCCTATGGAGGGCGCTACGAGCAGTACTTC. V usage is TRBV9 and J usage is TRBJ2-7; D perhaps matches TRBD2 (6 bases). Trimming took off 4 bases at V and 3 bases at J, with 14 bases between the two ends. The CDR3 consists of 14 residues. CDR1 is SGDLS and CDR2 is YYNGEE in the germline V gene.

In nucleotides, the CDR3 is TGTGCCAGCAGCAAATGGAGGAACACTGAAGCTTTCTTT. Amino acid sequence: CASSKWRNTEAFF. The V gene is TRBV21-1, the J gene TRBJ1-1. TRBV21-1 is shown as a pseudogene. This CDR3 is built from 13 residues.

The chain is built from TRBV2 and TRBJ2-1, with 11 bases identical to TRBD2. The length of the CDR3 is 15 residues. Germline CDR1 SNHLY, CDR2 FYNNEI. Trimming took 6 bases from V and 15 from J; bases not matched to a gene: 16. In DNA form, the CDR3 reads TGTGCCAGCAGGCCCCCTACTAGCGGGGGCGCCCGGTGGTTCTTC. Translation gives CASRPPTSGGARWFF.

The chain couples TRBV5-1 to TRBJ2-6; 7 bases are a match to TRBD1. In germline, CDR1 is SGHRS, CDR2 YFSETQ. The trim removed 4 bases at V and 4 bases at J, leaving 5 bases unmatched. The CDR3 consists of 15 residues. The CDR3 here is CASSAQGSGANVLTF. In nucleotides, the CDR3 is TGCGCCAGCAGCGCACAGGGGTCCGGGGCCAACGTCCTGACTTTC. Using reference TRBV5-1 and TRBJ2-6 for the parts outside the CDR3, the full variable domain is KAGVTQTPRYLIKTRGQQVTLSCSPISGHRSVSWYQQTPGQGLQFLFEYFSETQRNKGNFPGRFSGRQFSNSRSEMNVSTLELGDSALYLCASSAQGSGANVLTFGAGSRLTVL.

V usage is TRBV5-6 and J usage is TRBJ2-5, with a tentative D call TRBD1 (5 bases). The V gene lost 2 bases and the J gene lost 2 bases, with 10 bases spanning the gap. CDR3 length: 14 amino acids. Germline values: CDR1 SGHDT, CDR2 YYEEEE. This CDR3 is CASSFKGIQETQYF. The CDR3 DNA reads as TGTGCCAGCAGCTTTAAGGGGATACAAGAGACCCAGTACTTC.

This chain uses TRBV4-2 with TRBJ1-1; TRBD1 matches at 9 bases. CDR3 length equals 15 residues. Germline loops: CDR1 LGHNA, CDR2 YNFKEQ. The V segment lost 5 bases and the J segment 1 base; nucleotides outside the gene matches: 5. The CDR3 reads CASSESTGGNTEAFF. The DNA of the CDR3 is TGTGCCAGCAGCGAATCGACAGGGGGGAACACTGAAGCTTTCTTT.

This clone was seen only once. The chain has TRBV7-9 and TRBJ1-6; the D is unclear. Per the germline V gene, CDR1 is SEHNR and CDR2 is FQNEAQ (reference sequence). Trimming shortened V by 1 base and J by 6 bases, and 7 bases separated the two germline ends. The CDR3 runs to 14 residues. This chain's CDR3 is CASSLGTLNSPLHF. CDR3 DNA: TGTGCCAGCAGCTTAGGGACTCTTAATTCACCCCTCCACTTT.

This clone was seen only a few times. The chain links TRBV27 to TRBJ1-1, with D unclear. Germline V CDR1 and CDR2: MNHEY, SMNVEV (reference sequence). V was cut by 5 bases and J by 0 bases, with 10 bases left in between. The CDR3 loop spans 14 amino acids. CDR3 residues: CASSPSRVNTEAFF. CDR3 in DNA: TGTGCCAGCAGTCCATCACGGGTGAACACTGAAGCTTTCTTT.

CDR3 DNA sequence: TGTGCCAGCAGCTTCCCTGGCTACACCTTC. The encoded protein is CASSFPGYTF. The chain carries TRBV6-1 and TRBJ1-2; no clear D. Trimming stripped 6 bases from V and 7 bases from J, with 6 bases between. CDR3 length equals 10 residues. In germline, CDR1 is MNHNS, CDR2 SASEGT.

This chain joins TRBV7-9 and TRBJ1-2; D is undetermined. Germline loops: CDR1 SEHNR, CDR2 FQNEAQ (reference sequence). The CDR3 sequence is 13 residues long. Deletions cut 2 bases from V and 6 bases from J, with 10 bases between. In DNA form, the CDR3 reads TGTGCCAGCAGCTTATACGATCGGGATGGCTACACCTTC. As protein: CASSLYDRDGYTF. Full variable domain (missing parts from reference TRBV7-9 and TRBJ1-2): DTGVSQNPRHKITKRGQNVTFRCDPISEHNRLYWYRQTLGQGPEFLTYFQNEAQLEKSRLLSDRFSAERPKGSFSTLEIQRTEQGDSAMYLCASSLYDRDGYTFGSGTRLTVV.

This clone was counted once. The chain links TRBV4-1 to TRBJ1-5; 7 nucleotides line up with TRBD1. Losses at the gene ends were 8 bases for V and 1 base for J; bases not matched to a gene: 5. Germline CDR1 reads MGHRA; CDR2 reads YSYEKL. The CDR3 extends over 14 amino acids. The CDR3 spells CASGDRNSNQPQHF. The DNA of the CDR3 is TGCGCCAGCGGGGACAGAAACAGCAATCAGCCCCAGCATTTT.

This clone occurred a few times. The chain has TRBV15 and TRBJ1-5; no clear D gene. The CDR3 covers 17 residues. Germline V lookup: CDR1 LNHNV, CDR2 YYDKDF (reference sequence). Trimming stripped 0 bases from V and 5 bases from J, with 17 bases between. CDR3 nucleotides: TGTGCCACCAGCAGAGATTCCTCGTTAGTGAGGGATCAGCCCCAGCATTTT. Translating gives CATSRDSSLVRDQPQHF.

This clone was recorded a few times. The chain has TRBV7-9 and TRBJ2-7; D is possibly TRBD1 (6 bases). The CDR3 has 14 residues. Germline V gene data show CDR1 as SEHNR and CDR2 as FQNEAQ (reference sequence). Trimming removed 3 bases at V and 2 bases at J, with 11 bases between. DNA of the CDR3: TGTGCCAGCAGCTTTAACACAGGGACCTACGAGCAGTACTTC. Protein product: CASSFNTGTYEQYF.

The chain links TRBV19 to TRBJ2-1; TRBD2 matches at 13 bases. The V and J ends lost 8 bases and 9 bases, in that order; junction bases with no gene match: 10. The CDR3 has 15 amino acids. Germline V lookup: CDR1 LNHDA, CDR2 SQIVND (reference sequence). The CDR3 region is CASGGTSGGAGEQFF. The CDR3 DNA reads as TGTGCCAGTGGGGGAACTAGCGGGGGGGCTGGTGAGCAGTTCTTC.

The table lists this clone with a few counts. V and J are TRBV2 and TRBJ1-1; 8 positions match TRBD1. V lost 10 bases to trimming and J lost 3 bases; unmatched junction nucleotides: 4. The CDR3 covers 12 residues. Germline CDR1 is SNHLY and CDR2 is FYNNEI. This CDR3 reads CATGTGDTEAFF. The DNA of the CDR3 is TGTGCCACCGGGACAGGAGACACTGAAGCTTTCTTT.